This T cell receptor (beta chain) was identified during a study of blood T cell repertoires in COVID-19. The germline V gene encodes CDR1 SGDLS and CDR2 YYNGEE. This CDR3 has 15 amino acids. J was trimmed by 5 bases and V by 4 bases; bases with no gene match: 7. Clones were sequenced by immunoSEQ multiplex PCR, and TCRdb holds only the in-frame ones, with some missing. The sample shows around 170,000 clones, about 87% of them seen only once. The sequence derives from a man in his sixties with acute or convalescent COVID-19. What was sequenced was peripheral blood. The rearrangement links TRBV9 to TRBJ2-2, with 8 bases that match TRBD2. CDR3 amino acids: CASSFRTGGTGELFF. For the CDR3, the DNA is TGTGCCAGCAGCTTTCGGACGGGGGGGACCGGGGAGCTGTTTTTT.